This T cell receptor (beta chain) came from a study of technical replicates of blood from a few donors. Profiled with immunoSEQ multiplex PCR; TCRdb holds only in-frame clones, not every one. The sample has 50,000 to 65,000 clones; about 92% are singletons. The CDR3 covers 16 residues. Trimming cost V 0 bases and J 1 base; bases outside gene matches: 6. CDR1 is MNHEY, CDR2 SVGAGI, per germline. The sequence was obtained from a human donor in good health. Some clones in this sample may be carry-over from other donors' samples. Sequencing was carried out using PBMCs. V and J are TRBV6-5 and TRBJ2-7, with 7 bases aligning to TRBD2. Here the CDR3 DNA reads TGTGCCAGCAGTTACTCGCGTCTGGGGGGGTCCTACGAGCAGTACTTC. It is translated as CASSYSRLGGSYEQYF.